This T cell receptor (beta chain) was sequenced for a study of cytomegalovirus exposure and HLA in healthy donors. On this clone: Antigen specificity is unknown.

The CDR3 is made up of 16 amino acids. V lost 0 bases and J lost 2, with 12 bases in between. CDR1 and CDR2 from the germline V gene are MNHEY and SVGAGI. Primers: 60 Vbeta forward and 13 Jbeta reverse. The method was immunoSEQ multiplex PCR; TCRdb's version includes in-frame clones alone and lacks a portion of them. The table includes over 100,000 clones, around 83% detected once. Findings and limits, study-wide: Later analysis reportedly placed an Asian-associated ancestry cluster below the roughly 680-donor mean in N-insertions. Across donors, most TCRs were seen rarely, yet some public ones were widespread.

Material: PBMCs. The clonotype originates from a young woman in good health and CMV-seropositive. The chain employs TRBV6-5 and TRBJ2-3; D is unclear. The chain's CDR3 is CASSYSVQTTTDTQYF. The CDR3 DNA reads as TGTGCCAGCAGTTACTCTGTACAAACTACCACAGATACGCAGTATTTT.